The 23 T cell receptor beta chains in this list originate from one sample, sequenced in a study of blood T cells in healthy people across ages. A second about 7 to 11 cycle PCR used barcoded and J-beta primers. TCRdb itself ran the 5' RACE reads through MiXCR, one entry per CDR3 protein. The sample has around 750,000 distinct CDR3 sequences; 40% to 65% are singletons. Sequenced sample: blood. The receptors were sampled from a man older than 75 in good health.

The CDR3 here is CASSPLGLGYYEQYF. The CDR3 DNA reads TGTGCCAGCAGCCCCCTGGGACTTGGTTACTACGAGCAGTACTTC. The J gene is TRBJ2-4, the V gene TRBV11-2, with D maybe TRBD2 (6 bases). The end of the DNA fits TRBJ2-7 better, so the J call may be wrong. The CDR3 runs 15 residues. Per germline, CDR1 SGHAT and CDR2 FQNNGV.

The V call is TRBV6-5, the J call TRBJ2-1, with a tentative D call TRBD1 (7 bases). Germline CDR1 MNHEY, CDR2 SVGAGI. Trimming stripped 5 bases from V and 13 bases from J, with 24 bases between. This CDR3 region has 15 residues. The CDR3 loop is CASSGGTVSEKTQFF. CDR3 DNA: TGTGCCAGCAGTGGGGGGACAGTCTCGGAGAAGACCCAGTTCTTC.

The chain recombines TRBV29-1 with TRBJ1-6; TRBD1 matches 10 bases. Germline CDR1 SQVTM, CDR2 ANQGSEA. This CDR3 is built from 15 residues. The V gene end was trimmed by 0 bases and the J gene end by 8 bases; junction bases not matched to a gene: 4. The CDR3 loop reads CSVEELDRGDSPLHF. Here the CDR3 DNA reads TGCAGCGTTGAAGAACTGGACAGGGGGGATTCACCCCTCCACTTT.

The chain joins TRBV5-1 to TRBJ2-3; 11 bases are shared with TRBD2. CDR3 length equals 16 residues. Germline V gene sequence: CDR1 SGHRS, CDR2 YFSETQ. J was trimmed by 14 bases and V by 2 bases; bases with no gene match: 16. The CDR3 here is CASSFRLAGQHRDAYF. CDR3 bases: TGCGCCAGCAGCTTTCGACTAGCGGGACAGCACAGAGACGCGTATTTT.

This rearrangement joins TRBV2 to TRBJ2-7, with TRBD2 matching 7 bases. The assigned J gene may be wrong: the sequence end matches TRBJ2-5 better. This CDR3 has 14 residues. Germline-derived CDR1 and CDR2 are SNHLY and FYNNEI. The CDR3 coding sequence is TGTGCCAGCACTACTAGCGCAATGGCAGAGACCCAGTACTTC. It encodes CASTTSAMAETQYF.

This chain uses TRBV12-3 or TRBV12-4 with TRBJ2-3; no clear D gene. V shed 11 bases and J shed 6 bases, with 6 bases lying between them. The length of the CDR3 is 9 residues. CDR3 sequence reads: CAPRDTQYF. The DNA of the CDR3 is TGTGCCCCACGGGATACGCAGTATTTT.

This clonotype was recorded a few times. This chain uses TRBV7-6 with TRBJ2-1; 8 nucleotides agree with TRBD2. The germline V gene has CDR1 SGHVS and CDR2 FNYEAQ. V gave up 3 bases and J gave up 7 bases; unmatched junction bases: 11. CDR3 size: 16 residues. The CDR3 loop is CASSLAVSGTGNEQFF. DNA for the CDR3: TGTGCCAGCAGCTTGGCGGTTAGCGGGACCGGGAATGAGCAGTTCTTC.

V gene TRBV3-1 combines with J gene TRBJ2-3, with a possible D match to TRBD1 (6 bases). Trimming removed 1 base at V and 14 bases at J, with 13 bases between. This CDR3 has 12 residues. Per germline, CDR1 LGHDT and CDR2 YNNKEL (reference sequence). This CDR3 is CASSQGGPPPYF. DNA for the CDR3: TGTGCCAGCAGCCAAGGGGGGCCGCCACCGTATTTT.

The chain uses TRBV29-1 and TRBJ2-1, with a tentative D call TRBD1 (5 bases). V lost 3 bases and J 8 bases, leaving 20 bases between the germline ends. CDR1 is SQVTM and CDR2 is ANQGSEA in the germline V gene. CDR3 length equals 15 residues. The CDR3 loop reads CSVDSRTRVKDEQFF. DNA of the CDR3: TGCAGCGTTGATTCACGGACAAGGGTAAAAGATGAGCAGTTCTTC.

V and J are TRBV7-2 and TRBJ1-2; no clear D gene. Trimming removed 6 bases at V and 7 bases at J, with 15 bases between. CDR3 length: 13 amino acids. CDR1 is SGHTA, CDR2 FQGNSA, per germline. The CDR3 spells CASSPTQDSGYTF. DNA for the CDR3: TGTGCCAGCAGTCCGACCCAGGACTCTGGCTACACCTTC.

This chain joins TRBV7-2 and TRBJ2-5; D is perhaps TRBD2 (6 bases). V lost 5 bases and J 2 bases, leaving 18 bases between the germline ends. The CDR3 runs 16 residues. Germline CDR1 reads SGHTA; CDR2 reads FQGNSA. CDR3 amino acids: CASSPDSARGQETQYF. The CDR3 region has the DNA TGTGCCAGCAGCCCCGACTCTGCGCGGGGTCAAGAGACCCAGTACTTC.

CDR3 sequence (DNA): TGTGCCAGCAGCGTTGAGGGCCCCGCGGAGCAGTACTTC. Translation: CASSVEGPAEQYF. The chain employs TRBV7-9 and TRBJ2-7; maybe TRBD2 (5 bases). There are 13 residues in the CDR3. V was shortened by 5 bases and J by 7 bases, with 15 bases between the two germline ends. Germline loops: CDR1 SEHNR, CDR2 FQNEAQ (reference sequence).

The DNA for the CDR3 is TGTGCCAGCAGTTGGAGGGGGAACTTGAACACTGAAGCTTTCTTT. Its translation is CASSWRGNLNTEAFF. The V gene is TRBV6-1, the J gene TRBJ1-1; D possibly corresponds to TRBD1 (6 bases). The CDR3 extends over 15 amino acids. V dropped 5 bases and J dropped 0 bases, with 13 bases sitting between them. Germline CDR1 and CDR2: MNHNS and SASEGT.

This rearrangement joins TRBV11-2 to TRBJ2-7; 11 nucleotides agree with TRBD2. The V and J ends lost 0 bases and 3 bases, in that order; junction bases with no gene match: 10. Germline-derived CDR1 and CDR2 are SGHAT and FQNNGV. There are 18 residues in the CDR3. CDR3: CASSLDFSGREFFYEQYF. CDR3 DNA: TGTGCCAGCAGCTTAGATTTTAGCGGGAGGGAATTCTTCTACGAGCAGTACTTC. The full variable domain, in which reference TRBV11-2 and TRBJ2-7 provide the parts outside the CDR3, is EAGVAQSPRYKIIEKRQSVAFWCNPISGHATLYWYQQILGQGPKLLIQFQNNGVVDDSQLPKDRFSAERLKGVDSTLKIQPAKLEDSAVYLCASSLDFSGREFFYEQYFGPGTRLTVT.

The J gene is TRBJ2-7, the V gene TRBV6-5; 12 nucleotides agree with TRBD2. The CDR3 has 15 residues. Unmatched junction bases numbered 6, after V lost 9 bases and J lost 0 bases. Germline V CDR1 and CDR2: MNHEY, SVGAGI. CDR3 amino acids: CASGTSGLSSYEQYF. The CDR3 region has the DNA TGTGCCAGTGGGACTAGCGGGCTTAGCTCCTACGAGCAGTACTTC.

The sample holds many counts of this clonotype. The rearrangement links TRBV20-1 to TRBJ2-1, with D maybe TRBD2 (6 bases). This CDR3 is 14 amino acids long. Between the trimmed V and J ends, which lost 6 bases and 5 bases, there was a span of 17 bases. Germline CDR1 reads DFQATT; CDR2 reads SNEGSKA (reference sequence). The CDR3 loop reads CSARLGRDDNEQFF. In DNA, the CDR3 is TGCAGTGCCAGACTTGGGCGGGATGACAATGAGCAGTTCTTC.

The J gene is TRBJ2-3, the V gene TRBV12-3 or TRBV12-4, with TRBD2 matching 8 bases. The CDR3 runs 16 residues. The trim removed 3 bases at V and 1 base at J, leaving 6 bases unmatched. This CDR3 reads CASSFGAGEGTDTQYF. The CDR3 coding sequence is TGTGCCAGCAGTTTCGGAGCGGGAGAGGGCACAGATACGCAGTATTTT.

V usage is TRBV19 and J usage is TRBJ2-7; a weak D match, TRBD1 (5 bases). CDR1 and CDR2 (germline): LNHDA, SQIVND (reference sequence). The CDR3 contains 11 residues. V lost 6 bases and J lost 8, with 11 bases in between. The CDR3 spells CASSKGAQQYF. CDR3 coding DNA: TGTGCCAGTAGCAAAGGGGCACAGCAGTACTTC.

This clonotype was found a few times. V usage is TRBV2 and J usage is TRBJ2-1; 9 nucleotides match TRBD2. Trimming at V came to 6 bases and at J to 0 bases, leaving 3 bases not matched to a gene. Germline values: CDR1 SNHLY, CDR2 FYNNEI. The CDR3 sequence is 15 residues long. The CDR3 spells CASRGTSLSYNEQFF. CDR3 bases: TGTGCCAGCAGGGGGACTAGCCTCTCCTACAATGAGCAGTTCTTC.

Details on this clonotype: At one end, the junction sequence differs from germline, possibly due to a read error. The chain recombines TRBV29-1 with TRBJ2-6, with D possibly being TRBD1 or TRBD2 (5 bases each). From germline, CDR1 is SQVTM and CDR2 ANQGSEA. The CDR3 spans 16 residues. The CDR3 spells CGVLRDGLSGANVLTF. In DNA, the CDR3 is TGCGGCGTCCTCCGGGACGGACTCTCTGGGGCCAACGTCCTGACTTTC.

This chain connects TRBV4-1 to TRBJ2-7; D is possibly TRBD2 (6 bases). The CDR3 runs 15 residues. V was trimmed by 0 bases and J by 6 bases, leaving 15 bases between them. The V gene's germline CDR1 is MGHRA and CDR2 YSYEKL. CDR3 nucleotide sequence: TGCGCCAGCAGCCAAGACACAGGCGGGGTGGTCGAGCAGTACTTC. The encoded protein is CASSQDTGGVVEQYF.

The chain is built from TRBV11-2 and TRBJ2-3; TRBD1 matches 8 bases. In germline, CDR1 is SGHAT, CDR2 FQNNGV. CDR3 length equals 15 residues. With 1 base clipped from V and 14 bases from J, the junction kept 14 bases outside the gene matches. The CDR3 here is CASSLGAGGNRDAYF. CDR3 coding DNA: TGTGCCAGCAGCTTAGGTGCAGGGGGCAACAGAGACGCGTATTTT.

The chain carries TRBV12-3 or TRBV12-4 and TRBJ2-1; D gene unclear. This CDR3 is 14 amino acids long. The ends were cut back, 8 bases at V and 0 bases at J, with 11 bases in the middle. CDR3 DNA sequence: TGTGCCAGCGGATCACCATCCTCCTACAATGAGCAGTTCTTC. Protein: CASGSPSSYNEQFF.